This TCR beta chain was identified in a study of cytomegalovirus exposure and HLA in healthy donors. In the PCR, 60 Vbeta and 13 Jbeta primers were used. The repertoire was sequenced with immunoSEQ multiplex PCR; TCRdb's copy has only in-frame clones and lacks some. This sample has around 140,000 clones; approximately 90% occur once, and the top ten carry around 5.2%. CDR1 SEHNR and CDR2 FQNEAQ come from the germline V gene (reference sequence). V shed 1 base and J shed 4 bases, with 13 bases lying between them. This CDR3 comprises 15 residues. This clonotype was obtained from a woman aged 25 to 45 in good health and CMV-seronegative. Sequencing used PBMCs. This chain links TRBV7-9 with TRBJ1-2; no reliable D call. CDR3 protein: CASSLDSYGFYGYTF. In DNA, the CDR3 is TGTGCCAGCAGCTTAGACTCCTACGGGTTCTATGGCTACACCTTC.